The T cell receptor (beta chain) under discussion was sequenced for a study of shared clonotypes between healthy human individuals. V shed 4 bases and J shed 4 bases, with 11 bases lying between them. The CDR3 contains 14 residues. CDR1 and CDR2 from the germline V gene are SGDLS and YYNGEE. Repertoires were generated with immunoSEQ multiplex PCR, while TCRdb's copy carries only in-frame clones and drops some. The table has approximately 1.5 million clones, about 98% seen once; the top ten hold 0.4% to 0.55%. This chain joins TRBV9 and TRBJ2-2, with D maybe TRBD2 (5 bases). The TCR was taken from a man younger than 45 in good health. Sequenced sample: naive CD4+ T cells sorted from blood. Subset denoted: CD45RA+ positively selected. CDR3 bases: TGTGCCAGCAGCCACCGGGGAGCCACCGGGGAGCTGTTTTTT. It translates to CASSHRGATGELFF.